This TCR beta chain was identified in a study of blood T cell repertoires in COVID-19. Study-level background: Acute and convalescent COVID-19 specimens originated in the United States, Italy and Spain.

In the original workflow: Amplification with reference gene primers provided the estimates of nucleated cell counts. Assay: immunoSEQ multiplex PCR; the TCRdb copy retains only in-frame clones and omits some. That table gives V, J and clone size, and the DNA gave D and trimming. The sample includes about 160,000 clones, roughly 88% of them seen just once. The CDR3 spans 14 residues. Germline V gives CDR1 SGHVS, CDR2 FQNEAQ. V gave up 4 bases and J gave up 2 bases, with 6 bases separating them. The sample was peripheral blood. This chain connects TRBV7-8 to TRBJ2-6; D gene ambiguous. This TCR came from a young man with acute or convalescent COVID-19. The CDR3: CASSSVAGANVLTF. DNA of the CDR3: TGTGCCAGCAGCTCCGTAGCTGGGGCCAACGTCCTGACTTTC. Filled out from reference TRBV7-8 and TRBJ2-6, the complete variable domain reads GAGVSQSPRYKVAKRGQDVALRCDPISGHVSLFWYQQALGQGPEFLTYFQNEAQLDKSGLPSDRFFAERPEGSVSTLKIQRTQQEDSAVYLCASSSVAGANVLTFGAGSRLTVL.